This passage covers 15 T cell receptor beta chains from one sample sequenced in a study of control samples from healthy donors and cancer patients (dated by TCRdb to between 2020 and 2021). The library was generated by the immunoSEQ multiplex PCR assay. Here the immuneACCESS table is served through TCRdb, limited to in-frame sequences with V and J called. Missing clones are a known gap in these copies; in checked studies unresolved V genes cover under half, and the rest lacks a known reason. The sample data list some 74,000 clones, and approximately 90% of these were observed just once. 5% to 7% of the sample is in the top ten clones. Sequencing used blood. The receptors were gathered from a woman between 50 and 59 years old in good health.

The chain carries TRBV7-9 and TRBJ1-2, with D unresolved. V was cut by 2 bases and J by 12 bases, with 13 bases left in between. The CDR3 spans 12 residues. CDR1 is SEHNR, CDR2 FQNEAQ, per germline (reference sequence). The CDR3 loop is CASSLRTSRDTF. CDR3 sequence (DNA): TGTGCCAGCAGCTTACGGACTTCGAGAGACACCTTC.

The rearrangement uses TRBV6-5 and TRBJ2-4, with unresolved D. CDR1 is MNHEY and CDR2 is SVGAGI in the germline V gene. Between the trimmed V and J ends, which lost 6 bases and 2 bases, there was a span of 14 bases. CDR3 length: 15 amino acids. CDR3: CASSRSPETKNIQYF. The CDR3 DNA reads as TGTGCCAGCAGCCGATCGCCGGAAACCAAAAACATTCAGTACTTC.

The V call is TRBV3-1 (or the pseudogene TRBV3-2), the J call TRBJ1-2; a weak D match, TRBD1 (5 bases). The CDR3 consists of 14 residues. Germline V gene data show CDR1 as LGHDT and CDR2 as YNNKEL (reference sequence). The V gene lost 2 bases and the J gene lost 7 bases, with 14 bases spanning the gap. The CDR3 DNA is TGTGCCAGCAGCCAACTAGGGCAGGGAAGTGGCTACACCTTC. Translating it yields CASSQLGQGSGYTF.

This clone came up once. The chain couples TRBV6-5 to TRBJ1-1; no clear D gene. Germline loops: CDR1 MNHEY, CDR2 SVGAGI. The CDR3 sequence is 13 residues long. V dropped 0 bases and J dropped 2 bases, with 4 bases sitting between them. Here the CDR3 reads CASSYSINTEAFF. The DNA of the CDR3 is TGTGCCAGCAGTTACTCGATAAACACTGAAGCTTTCTTT.

Only a few counts were recorded for this clone. V and J are TRBV19 and TRBJ1-2; D not resolved. V was pared by 6 bases and J by 6 bases, with 11 bases between. Germline V lookup: CDR1 LNHDA, CDR2 SQIVND (reference sequence). The CDR3 sequence is 12 residues long. The CDR3 spells CASSQLRDGYTF. The CDR3 DNA follows: TGTGCCAGTAGCCAACTTAGGGATGGCTACACCTTC.

The chain couples TRBV5-1 to TRBJ2-3; 13 bases fit TRBD2. Germline V lookup: CDR1 SGHRS, CDR2 YFSETQ. This CDR3 has 16 residues. Trimming removed 3 bases from V and 3 bases from J; junction bases left unmatched: 4. DNA of the CDR3: TGCGCCAGCAGCTCGACTAGCGGGGGGCTTACAGATACGCAGTATTTT. Translating gives CASSSTSGGLTDTQYF.

The chain uses TRBV5-6 and TRBJ2-6; D remains unclear. Germline CDR1 and CDR2: SGHDT and YYEEEE. CDR3 size: 15 residues. V dropped 0 bases and J dropped 2 bases, with 6 bases sitting between them. In DNA form, the CDR3 reads TGTGCCAGCAGCTTGGGTGGGGCTGGGGCCAACGTCCTGACTTTC. Protein sequence: CASSLGGAGANVLTF.

The chain employs TRBV11-2 and TRBJ1-6, with D hard to call. The CDR3 contains 13 residues. Per germline, CDR1 SGHAT and CDR2 FQNNGV. Trimming took 2 bases from V and 7 from J, leaving 6 bases between them. CDR3 region: CASSLSRNSPLHF. Here the CDR3 DNA reads TGTGCCAGCAGCTTATCTCGGAATTCACCCCTCCACTTT.

The chain has TRBV5-4 and TRBJ1-5, with unresolved D. The CDR3 is 15 amino acids. Germline V gene sequence: CDR1 SGHNT, CDR2 YYREEE (reference sequence). The V end was cut by 2 bases, the J end by 0 bases, with 9 bases between. The CDR3 spells CASSLSPYSNQPQHF. As DNA, the CDR3 is TGTGCCAGCAGCTTATCACCTTATAGCAATCAGCCCCAGCATTTT.

In this sample, this clone turned up once. This sequence joins TRBV2 and TRBJ2-1; D not certain. CDR3 length: 14 amino acids. Germline V lookup: CDR1 SNHLY, CDR2 FYNNEI. V was shortened by 8 bases and J by 0 bases, with 11 bases between the two germline ends. CDR3 loop: CASVEDSSYNEQFF. CDR3 DNA: TGTGCCAGCGTCGAAGATAGCTCCTACAATGAGCAGTTCTTC. Combining the CDR3 with reference TRBV2 and TRBJ2-1 gives the whole variable domain EPEVTQTPSHQVTQMGQEVILRCVPISNHLYFYWYRQILGQKVEFLVSFYNNEISEKSEIFDDQFSVERPDGSNFTLKIRSTKLEDSAMYFCASVEDSSYNEQFFGPGTRLTVL.

This chain uses TRBV15 with TRBJ1-4; maybe TRBD1 (6 bases). Trimming took off 5 bases at V and 6 bases at J, with 19 bases between the two ends. CDR1 LNHNV and CDR2 YYDKDF come from the germline V gene (reference sequence). The CDR3 runs 16 residues. This chain's CDR3 is CATSVLHREDDEKLFF. As DNA, the CDR3 is TGTGCCACCAGCGTATTACACAGGGAGGATGATGAAAAACTGTTTTTT.

This CDR3 is CATSRRAWGGGYTF. In DNA, the CDR3 is TGTGCCACCAGCAGACGAGCCTGGGGTGGCGGCTACACCTTC. This chain uses TRBV15 with TRBJ1-2, with D unclear. Trimming stripped 2 bases from V and 8 bases from J, with 15 bases between. Germline lookup yields CDR1 LNHNV and CDR2 YYDKDF (reference sequence). The CDR3 loop spans 14 amino acids.

The genes are TRBV23-1 and TRBJ1-2; 8 positions agree with TRBD1. TRBV23-1 is noted as an ORF with a role that remains uncertain. V lost 4 bases and J lost 1; bases outside the gene matches: 5. The CDR3 has 15 amino acids. CDR3 protein: CASSRPGQGNYGYTF. In nucleotides, the CDR3 is TGCGCCAGCAGTCGCCCCGGACAGGGTAACTATGGCTACACCTTC.

The chain joins TRBV5-1 to TRBJ2-1; maybe TRBD2 (6 bases). This CDR3 has 15 amino acids. Between the trimmed V and J ends, which lost 2 bases and 3 bases, there was a span of 12 bases. CDR1 and CDR2 (germline): SGHRS, YFSETQ. The CDR3 sequence is CASSFTGEDYNEQFF. Here the CDR3 DNA reads TGCGCCAGCAGCTTTACGGGGGAAGACTACAATGAGCAGTTCTTC. Together with reference TRBV5-1 and TRBJ2-1, the CDR3 gives the full variable domain: KAGVTQTPRYLIKTRGQQVTLSCSPISGHRSVSWYQQTPGQGLQFLFEYFSETQRNKGNFPGRFSGRQFSNSRSEMNVSTLELGDSALYLCASSFTGEDYNEQFFGPGTRLTVL.

This clone was seen just once. This rearrangement joins TRBV19 to TRBJ1-2, with TRBD1 as a possible D gene (6 bases). V lost 4 bases, J lost 0 bases, and 15 bases lay in between. The CDR3 sequence is 16 residues long. Looked up from germline, CDR1 is LNHDA and CDR2 is SQIVND (reference sequence). The CDR3 loop reads CASSTTGTPANYGYTF. The CDR3 nucleotides are TGTGCCAGTAGTACTACAGGGACCCCGGCTAACTATGGCTACACCTTC. The full variable domain, rest sourced from reference TRBV19 and TRBJ1-2, is DGGITQSPKYLFRKEGQNVTLSCEQNLNHDAMYWYRQDPGQGLRLIYYSQIVNDFQKGDIAEGYSVSREKKESFPLTVTSAQKNPTAFYLCASSTTGTPANYGYTFGSGTRLTVV.